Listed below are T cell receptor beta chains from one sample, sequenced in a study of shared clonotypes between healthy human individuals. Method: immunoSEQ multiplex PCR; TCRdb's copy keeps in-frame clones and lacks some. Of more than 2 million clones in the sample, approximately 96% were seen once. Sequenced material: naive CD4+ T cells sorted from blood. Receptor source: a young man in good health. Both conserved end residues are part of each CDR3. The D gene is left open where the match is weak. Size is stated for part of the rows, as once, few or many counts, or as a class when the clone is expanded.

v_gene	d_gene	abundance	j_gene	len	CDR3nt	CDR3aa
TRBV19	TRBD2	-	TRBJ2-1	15	TGTGCCAGTAGTATAGCGGGAGGGCCCTACAATGAGCAGTTCTTC	CASSIAGGPYNEQFF
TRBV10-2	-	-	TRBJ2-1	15	TGCGCCAGCAGTGAGCGGGGGAGCTCCTACAATGAGCAGTTCTTC	CASSERGSSYNEQFF
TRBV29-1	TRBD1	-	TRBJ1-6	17	TGCAGCGTTCATGAGCCCGGGACAGGGGGCTATAATTCACCCCTCCACTTT	CSVHEPGTGGYNSPLHF
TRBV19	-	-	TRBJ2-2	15	TGTGCCACCCTTACTCTTCAGGGAATCACCGGGGAGCTGTTTTTT	CATLTLQGITGELFF
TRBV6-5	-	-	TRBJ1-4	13	TGTGCCAGCAGTTACCAAACTAATGAAAAACTGTTTTTT	CASSYQTNEKLFF
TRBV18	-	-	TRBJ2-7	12	TGTGCCAGCTCACCTACTAGGTCCGAGCAGTACTTC	CASSPTRSEQYF
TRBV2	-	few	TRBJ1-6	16	TGTGCCAGCAGTGCACAAACAGGGTTAGGGAATTCACCCCTCCACTTT	CASSAQTGLGNSPLHF
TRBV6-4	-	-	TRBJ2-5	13	TGTGCCAGCAGTGACGGGTCAGGGAAGACCCAGTACTTC	CASSDGSGKTQYF
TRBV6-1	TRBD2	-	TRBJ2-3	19	TGTGCCAGCAGTGATAATCCGGGACTAGCGGGAGTCCTCACAGATACGCAGTATTTT	CASSDNPGLAGVLTDTQYF
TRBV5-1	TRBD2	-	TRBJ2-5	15	TGCGCCAGCAGCCGGACTAGCGCCGCCGGGGAGACCCAGTACTTC	CASSRTSAAGETQYF
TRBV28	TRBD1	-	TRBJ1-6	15	TGTGCCAGCAGTGATCCTACAGGGGAGGAATCACCCCTCCACTTT	CASSDPTGEESPLHF
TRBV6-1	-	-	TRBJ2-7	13	TGTGCCAGCAGTGTCGAGAGGGCTGACGGGCAGTACTTC	CASSVERADGQYF
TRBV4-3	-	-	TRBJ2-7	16	TGCGCCAGCAGCCAAGATCGGGCAGGGCGACCCTACGAGCAGTACTTC	CASSQDRAGRPYEQYF
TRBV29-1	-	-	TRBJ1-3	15	TGCAGCGTTGAAGAGCCGTTATTCGGTGGAAACACCATATATTTT	CSVEEPLFGGNTIYF
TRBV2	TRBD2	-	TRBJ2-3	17	TGTGCCAGCAGTCGACTTTGGACTAGCGGGAGGGCAGATACGCAGTATTTT	CASSRLWTSGRADTQYF
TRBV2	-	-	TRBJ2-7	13	TGTGCCAGCAGTGGCCAACAAACCTACGAGCAGTACTTC	CASSGQQTYEQYF
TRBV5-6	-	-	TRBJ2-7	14	TGTGCCAGCGGTGATGGCAGGGGAAGTGGGGAGCAGTACTTC	CASGDGRGSGEQYF
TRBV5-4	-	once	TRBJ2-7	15	TGTGCCAGCAGCCCCGGGGGAGGGGGCTCCTACGAGCAGTACTTC	CASSPGGGGSYEQYF
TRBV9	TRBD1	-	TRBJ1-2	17	TGTGCCAGCAGCGTAACTCCTCCTACAGGGGGCGGCCATGGCTACACCTTC	CASSVTPPTGGGHGYTF
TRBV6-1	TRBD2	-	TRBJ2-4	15	TGTGCCAGCAGTGAACCGGGGGGGCCGGGAAACATTCAGTACTTC	CASSEPGGPGNIQYF
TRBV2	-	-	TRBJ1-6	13	TGTGCCAGCAGTGTGGAGCCCAATTCACCCCTCCACTTT	CASSVEPNSPLHF
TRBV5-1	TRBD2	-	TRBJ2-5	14	TGCGCCAGCAGTTGGACTAGCGGGGGAGAGACCCAGTACTTC	CASSWTSGGETQYF
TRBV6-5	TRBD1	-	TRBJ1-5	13	TGTGCCAGCTCCACAGGGGTTTCTCAGCCCCAGCATTTT	CASSTGVSQPQHF
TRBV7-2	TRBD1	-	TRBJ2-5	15	TGTGCCAGCAGCTTAGTGGGACAGGGACGAGAGACCCAGTACTTC	CASSLVGQGRETQYF
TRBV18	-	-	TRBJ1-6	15	TGTGCCAGCTCACCACAGGGGTCCCATAATTCACCCCTCCACTTT	CASSPQGSHNSPLHF
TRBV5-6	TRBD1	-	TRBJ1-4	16	TGTGCCAGCAGCTTGGCCAGGGACAGCGGGGTTGAAAAACTGTTTTTT	CASSLARDSGVEKLFF
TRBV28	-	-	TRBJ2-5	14	TGTGCCAGCAGCGCTGACAGACGCCAAGAGACCCAGTACTTC	CASSADRRQETQYF
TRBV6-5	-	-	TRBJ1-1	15	TGTGCCAGCAGTTACTCAGGGGTTGGGAACACTGAAGCTTTCTTT	CASSYSGVGNTEAFF
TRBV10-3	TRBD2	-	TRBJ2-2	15	TGTGCCACCGGCCCCCTAGCGGCTAACACCGGGGAGCTGTTTTTT	CATGPLAANTGELFF
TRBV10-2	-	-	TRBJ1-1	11	TGCGCCATCGCGGTGAACACTGAAGCTTTCTTT	CAIAVNTEAFF
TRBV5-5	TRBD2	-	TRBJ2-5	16	TGTGCCAGCAGGACTAGCGGGGGAGTGTACCAAGAGACCCAGTACTTC	CASRTSGGVYQETQYF
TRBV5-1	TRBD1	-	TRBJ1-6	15	TGCGCCAGCAGCATACAGGGGATCTATAATTCACCCCTCCACTTT	CASSIQGIYNSPLHF
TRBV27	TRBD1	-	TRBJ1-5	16	TGTGCCAGCAGTTCCACATCGGGACAGGGCTGGCAGCCCCAGCATTTT	CASSSTSGQGWQPQHF
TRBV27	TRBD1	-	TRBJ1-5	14	TGTGCCAGCAGTTTCTCAGGGGGCAGTCAGCCCCAGCATTTT	CASSFSGGSQPQHF
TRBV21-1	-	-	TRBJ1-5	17	TGTGCCAGCAGCAAACCCCAATCCAATTGGGGCAATCAGCCCCAGCATTTT	CASSKPQSNWGNQPQHF
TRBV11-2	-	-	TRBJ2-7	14	TGTGCCAGCAGCTTAGGGACCTCCACCTACGAGCAGTACTTC	CASSLGTSTYEQYF
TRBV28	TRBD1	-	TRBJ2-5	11	TGTGCCAGCAGTACGGGGACAGGGTTCAACTTC	CASSTGTGFNF
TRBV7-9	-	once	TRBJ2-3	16	TGTGCCAGCAGCTTTAGTATGAACGGGGGGCTAGATACGCAGTATTTT	CASSFSMNGGLDTQYF
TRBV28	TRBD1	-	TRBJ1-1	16	TGTGCCAGCAGTTTGGACAGGGTCCTAGTGAACACTGAAGCTTTCTTT	CASSLDRVLVNTEAFF
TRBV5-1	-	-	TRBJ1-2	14	TGCGCCAGCAGCGTAGGACATGCCGATTGGGGCTACACCTTC	CASSVGHADWGYTF
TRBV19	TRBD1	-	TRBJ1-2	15	TGTGCCCTGCACCGGACAGGTCTTTTTCGTTATGGCTACACCTTC	CALHRTGLFRYGYTF
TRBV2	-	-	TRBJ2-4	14	TGTGCCAGCAGTGTCTCTGGGGGCAAAAACATTCAGTACTTC	CASSVSGGKNIQYF
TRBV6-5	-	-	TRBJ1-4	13	TGTGCCAGCAGCCCTGGGGGGCCCGGAAAACTGTTTTTT	CASSPGGPGKLFF
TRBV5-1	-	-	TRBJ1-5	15	TGCGCCAGCAGCCTAGGGGTTTCGGGCAATCAGCCCCAGCATTTT	CASSLGVSGNQPQHF
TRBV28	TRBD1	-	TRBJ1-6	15	TGTGCCAGCAGTGGGGACAGGGGGTTTAATTCACCCCTCCACTTT	CASSGDRGFNSPLHF
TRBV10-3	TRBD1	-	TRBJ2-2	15	TGTGCCATCGTGGGGGACAGTGGGAACACCGGGGAGCTGTTTTTT	CAIVGDSGNTGELFF
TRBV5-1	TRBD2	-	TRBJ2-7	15	TGCGCCAGCAGCTTGATGGCTAGCGGGCCCTACGAGCAGTACTTC	CASSLMASGPYEQYF
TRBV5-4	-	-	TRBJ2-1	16	TGTGCCAGCAGCCAAAAAACGGGCGCTTCCTACAATGAGCAGTTCTTC	CASSQKTGASYNEQFF